The T cell receptor beta chain under discussion was sequenced for a study of shared clonotypes between healthy human individuals. The study's findings and limits: The researchers took only blood, and tissue repertoires probably look different.

Notes on this clone: Its cognate antigen is unknown.

The naive CD8 fraction comprised CD45RO-negative cells positively selected for CCR7 and excluded terminally differentiated effector memory CD45RA+ cells. The healthy adult donors were HIV-negative and reported no recent acute infections or vaccinations. Germline CDR1 is MGHDK and CDR2 is SYGVNS. With V trimmed by 4 bases and J by 5 bases, 9 bases remained unmatched. The CDR3 has 15 residues. Repertoires were generated with immunoSEQ multiplex PCR, while TCRdb's copy carries only in-frame clones and drops some. The profile shows some 1,900,000 clones, about 94% of them singletons. This TCR came from a man aged 18 to 29 in good health. The chain links TRBV25-1 to TRBJ2-7; 9 bases are shared with TRBD1. What was sequenced was naive CD8+ T cells sorted from blood. CDR3: CASSATGTGRDEQYF. The CDR3 region has the DNA TGTGCCAGCAGTGCAACCGGGACAGGGAGAGACGAGCAGTACTTC.